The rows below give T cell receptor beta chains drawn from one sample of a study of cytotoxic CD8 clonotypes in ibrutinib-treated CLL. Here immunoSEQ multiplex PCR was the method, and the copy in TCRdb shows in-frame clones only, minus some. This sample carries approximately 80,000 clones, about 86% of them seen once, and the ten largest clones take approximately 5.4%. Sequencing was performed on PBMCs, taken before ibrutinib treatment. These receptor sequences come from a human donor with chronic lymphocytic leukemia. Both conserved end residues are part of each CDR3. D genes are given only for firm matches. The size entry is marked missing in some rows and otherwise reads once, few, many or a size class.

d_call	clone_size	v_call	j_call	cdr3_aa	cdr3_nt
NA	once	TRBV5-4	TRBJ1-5	CASSLDGQGYQPQHF	TGTGCCAGCAGCTTAGACGGGCAGGGATATCAGCCCCAGCATTTT
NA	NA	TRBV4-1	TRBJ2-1	CASSQGRADYNEQFF	TGCGCCAGCAGCCAAGGACGCGCCGACTACAATGAGCAGTTCTTC
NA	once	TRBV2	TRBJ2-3	CASSLGSADTQYF	TGTGCCAGCAGCCTGGGCTCAGCGGATACGCAGTATTTT
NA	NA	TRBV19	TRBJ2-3	CASSTLAPDTQYF	TGTGCCAGTAGTACGCTAGCCCCAGATACGCAGTATTTT
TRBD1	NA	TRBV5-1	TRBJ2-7	CASSHGTGSYEQYF	TGCGCCAGCAGCCACGGGACAGGATCCTACGAGCAGTACTTC
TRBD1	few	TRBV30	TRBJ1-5	CAWRGPGQGGNQPQHF	TGTGCCTGGAGGGGGCCGGGACAGGGTGGGAATCAGCCCCAGCATTTT
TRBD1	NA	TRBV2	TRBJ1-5	CASSEAGTVHSNQPQHF	TGTGCCAGCAGTGAGGCCGGGACAGTTCATAGCAATCAGCCCCAGCATTTT
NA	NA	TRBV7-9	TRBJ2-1	CASSSRDSYNEQFF	TGTGCCAGCAGCTCCCGGGATAGCTACAATGAGCAGTTCTTC
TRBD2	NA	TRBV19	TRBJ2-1	CASGGPAGGENEQFF	TGTGCCAGTGGAGGCCCCGCGGGAGGGGAGAATGAGCAGTTCTTC
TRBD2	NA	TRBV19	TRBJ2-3	CASSRLAGSTDTQYF	TGTGCCAGTAGTCGACTAGCGGGGTCCACAGATACGCAGTATTTT
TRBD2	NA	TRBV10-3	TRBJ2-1	CAIRPGLAVNEQFF	TGTGCCATCAGGCCGGGACTAGCCGTCAATGAGCAGTTCTTC
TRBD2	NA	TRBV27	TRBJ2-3	CASSWTRSTDTQYF	TGTGCCAGCAGTTGGACTAGGAGCACAGATACGCAGTATTTT
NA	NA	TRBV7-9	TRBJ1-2	CASSSEIYGYTF	TGTGCCAGCAGCTCCGAGATCTATGGCTACACCTTC
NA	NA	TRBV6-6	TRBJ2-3	CASSPTDRFTDTQYF	TGTGCCAGCAGTCCCACCGACAGGTTCACAGATACGCAGTATTTT
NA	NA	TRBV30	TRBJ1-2	CAWSVSHLGSLNYGYTF	TGTGCCTGGAGTGTAAGCCATTTGGGAAGCCTTAACTATGGCTACACCTTC
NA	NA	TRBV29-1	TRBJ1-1	CSPGGASEAFF	TGCAGCCCTGGGGGGGCGTCTGAAGCTTTCTTT
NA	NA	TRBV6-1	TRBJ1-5	CASSEVWGAPRYSNQPQHF	TGTGCCAGCAGTGAGGTTTGGGGGGCCCCTAGATATAGCAATCAGCCCCAGCATTTT
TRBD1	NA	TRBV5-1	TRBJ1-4	CASSLGQGITNEKLFF	TGCGCCAGCAGCCTGGGACAGGGAATAACTAATGAAAAACTGTTTTTT
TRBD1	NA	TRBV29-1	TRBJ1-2	CSVEPQGARGYTF	TGCAGCGTTGAACCACAGGGGGCACGGGGCTACACCTTC
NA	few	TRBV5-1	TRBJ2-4	CASSLGRSAASLAKNIQYF	TGCGCCAGCAGCTTGGGCAGGTCCGCTGCAAGTCTAGCCAAAAACATTCAGTACTTC
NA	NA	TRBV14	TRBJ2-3	CASSPGGNTQYF	TGTGCCAGCAGCCCAGGGGGGAATACGCAGTATTTT
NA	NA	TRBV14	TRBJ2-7	CASSQGWVEQYF	TGTGCCAGCAGCCAGGGGTGGGTCGAGCAGTACTTC
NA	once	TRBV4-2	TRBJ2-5	CASSQRYTEETQYF	TGTGCCAGCAGCCAGAGATATACGGAAGAGACCCAGTACTTC
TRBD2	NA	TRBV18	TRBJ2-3	CASSPPGSLADTDTQYF	TGTGCCAGCTCACCACCGGGTAGCCTAGCGGACACAGATACGCAGTATTTT
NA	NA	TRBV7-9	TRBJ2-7	CASSLGKSSYEQYF	TGTGCCAGCAGCTTAGGGAAGAGCTCCTACGAGCAGTACTTC
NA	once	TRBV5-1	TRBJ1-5	CASSPGRGGNQPQHF	TGCGCCAGCAGCCCCGGACGGGGTGGCAATCAGCCCCAGCATTTT
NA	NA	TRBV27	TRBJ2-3	CASRKPSTDTQYF	TGTGCCAGCAGGAAACCTAGCACAGATACGCAGTATTTT
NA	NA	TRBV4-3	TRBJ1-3	CASSQVPGPRSGNTIYF	TGCGCCAGCAGCCAAGTTCCGGGGCCACGCTCTGGAAACACCATATATTTT
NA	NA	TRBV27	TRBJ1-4	CASRTQQGRNEKLFF	TGTGCCAGCAGAACCCAACAGGGACGCAATGAAAAACTGTTTTTT
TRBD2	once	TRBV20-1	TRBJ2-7	CSAEREYEQYF	TGCAGTGCGGAGCGGGAGTACGAGCAGTACTTC
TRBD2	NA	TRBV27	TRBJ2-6	CASSSHGLAGGIPGANVLTF	TGTGCCAGCAGTTCCCACGGACTAGCGGGAGGGATCCCTGGGGCCAACGTCCTGACTTTC
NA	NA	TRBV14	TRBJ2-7	CASAWGPQSYEQYF	TGTGCCAGTGCCTGGGGACCGCAGTCCTACGAGCAGTACTTC
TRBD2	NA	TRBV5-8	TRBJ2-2	CASSLALTSGQNTGELFF	TGTGCCAGCAGCTTGGCCCTCACTAGCGGACAGAACACCGGGGAGCTGTTTTTT
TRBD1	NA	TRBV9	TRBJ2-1	CASIPGTGPSDEQFF	TGTGCCAGCATACCCGGGACAGGGCCTTCCGATGAGCAGTTCTTC
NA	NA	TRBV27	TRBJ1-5	CASSQTVNQPQHF	TGTGCCAGCAGCCAAACGGTAAATCAGCCCCAGCATTTT
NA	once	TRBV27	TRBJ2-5	CASSGSVMGETQYF	TGTGCCAGCAGTGGTTCGGTTATGGGCGAGACCCAGTACTTC
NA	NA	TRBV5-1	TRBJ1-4	CASSLGAGEKLFF	TGCGCCAGCAGCTTGGGGGCTGGGGAAAAACTGTTTTTT
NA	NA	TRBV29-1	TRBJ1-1	CSVIQGITEAFF	TGCAGCGTGATACAGGGAATCACTGAAGCTTTCTTT
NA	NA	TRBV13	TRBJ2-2	CASSRTGPSGTGELFF	TGTGCCAGCAGCCGTACAGGGCCTTCAGGGACCGGGGAGCTGTTTTTT
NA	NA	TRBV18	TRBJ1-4	CASSPPPWGKNEKLFF	TGTGCCAGCTCACCACCCCCGTGGGGAAAGAATGAAAAACTGTTTTTT
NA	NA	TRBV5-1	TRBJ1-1	CASSPQGGDTEAFF	TGCGCCAGCAGCCCGCAAGGGGGGGACACTGAAGCTTTCTTT
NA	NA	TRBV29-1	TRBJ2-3	CSTFTDTQYF	TGCAGCACATTCACAGATACGCAGTATTTT
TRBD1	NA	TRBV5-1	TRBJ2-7	CASSPRQGPYEQYF	TGCGCCAGCAGCCCCCGACAGGGACCCTACGAGCAGTACTTC
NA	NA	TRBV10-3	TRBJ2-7	CAISAGVREQYF	TGTGCCATCAGTGCGGGAGTGCGCGAGCAGTACTTC
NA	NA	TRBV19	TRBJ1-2	CASSISPRGGDYGYTF	TGTGCCAGTAGTATATCCCCCCGGGGGGGCGACTATGGCTACACCTTC
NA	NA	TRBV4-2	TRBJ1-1	CASSPGLKNTEAFF	TGTGCCAGCAGCCCAGGACTCAAGAACACTGAAGCTTTCTTT
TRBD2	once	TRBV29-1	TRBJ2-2	CSVETSGRLPNTGELFF	TGCAGCGTCGAAACTAGCGGGAGACTCCCGAACACCGGGGAGCTGTTTTTT
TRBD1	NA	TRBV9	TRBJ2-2	CASSATGTGELFF	TGTGCCAGCAGCGCGACAGGGACCGGGGAGCTGTTTTTT
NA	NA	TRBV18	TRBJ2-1	CASSTQGAAAGGSDNEQFF	TGTGCCAGCTCAACACAGGGGGCGGCGGCGGGAGGGTCTGACAATGAGCAGTTCTTC
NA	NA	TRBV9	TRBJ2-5	CASSVGTPIFPETQYF	TGTGCCAGCAGCGTAGGGACCCCAATCTTTCCGGAGACCCAGTACTTC
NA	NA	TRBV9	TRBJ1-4	CASSEFATNEKLFF	TGTGCCAGCAGCGAATTTGCAACTAATGAAAAACTGTTTTTT
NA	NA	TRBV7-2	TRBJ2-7	CASSLSPTREQYF	TGTGCCAGCAGCTTATCGCCTACTCGCGAGCAGTACTTC
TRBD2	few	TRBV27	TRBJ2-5	CASRAGLAGRETQYF	TGTGCCAGCAGGGCCGGACTAGCGGGACGGGAGACCCAGTACTTC
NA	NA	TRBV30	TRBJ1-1	CAWRRIRGEMARSTEAFF	TGTGCCTGGAGGCGGATTCGGGGCGAGATGGCCCGAAGTACTGAAGCTTTCTTT
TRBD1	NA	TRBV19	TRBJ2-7	CASSQHRGSYEQYF	TGTGCCAGTAGCCAGCACAGGGGTTCCTACGAGCAGTACTTC
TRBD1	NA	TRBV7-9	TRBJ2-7	CASSPGQNSYEQYF	TGTGCCAGCAGCCCGGGACAGAACTCCTACGAGCAGTACTTC
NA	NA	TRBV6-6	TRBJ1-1	CASSYLAVDSEAFF	TGTGCCAGCAGTTATCTGGCCGTGGATTCCGAAGCTTTCTTT
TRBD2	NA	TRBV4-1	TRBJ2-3	CASSRPRTSGRQDTQYF	TGCGCCAGCAGCCGCCCTAGGACTAGCGGGAGACAAGATACGCAGTATTTT
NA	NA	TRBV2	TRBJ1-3	CASSPEGYRGNTIYF	TGTGCCAGCAGCCCCGAGGGGTACAGGGGAAACACCATATATTTT
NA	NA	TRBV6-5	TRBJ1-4	CASRPRTALREKLFF	TGTGCCAGCCGTCCGAGGACAGCCTTACGGGAAAAACTGTTTTTT